The rows below give T cell receptor beta chains drawn from one sample of a study of cytomegalovirus exposure and HLA in healthy donors. TCRdb keeps only in-frame clones here, not all; method: immunoSEQ multiplex PCR. The table has around 170,000 clones, approximately 84% seen once. The sample was PBMCs. These TCRs come from a middle-aged woman in good health and CMV-seropositive. The CDR3 runs from the conserved cysteine through the conserved F or W. Fields, in order: CDR3 length, V gene, J gene, CDR3 protein.

>14|TRBV5-1|TRBJ2-3
CASSLRTSTDTQYF
>13|TRBV6-1|TRBJ1-1
CASSPRSGTEAFF
>13|TRBV6-6|TRBJ2-7
CASSLTGTYEQYF
>12|TRBV19|TRBJ1-1
CASSIANSEAFF
>14|TRBV18|TRBJ2-5
CASSPLQREETQYF
>16|TRBV29-1|TRBJ2-5
CSVSPQTDRKQETQYF
>15|TRBV27|TRBJ2-7
CASSLNGQGSYEQYF
>13|TRBV14|TRBJ1-2
CASSQGHAYGYTF
>15|TRBV19|TRBJ1-2
CASSIPERGNYGYTF
>16|TRBV7-9|TRBJ2-1
CSSSLELWSSYNEQFF
>13|TRBV30|TRBJ1-5
CAWADRGNQPQHF
>17|TRBV4-1|TRBJ2-3
CASSPLPDGKFTDTQYF
>14|TRBV2|TRBJ2-7
CASKVGQVSHEQYF
>15|TRBV7-3|TRBJ2-1
CASSLRGSSYNEQFF
>14|TRBV4-2|TRBJ1-1
CASSLPDRNTEAFF
>15|TRBV7-9|TRBJ2-2
CSSSFGLADTGELFF
>17|TRBV19|TRBJ2-3
CASSIVTSGASTDTQYF
>13|TRBV6-1|TRBJ2-3
CANGTPRTDTQYF
>14|TRBV7-9|TRBJ2-2
CASTLSINTGELFF
>17|TRBV27|TRBJ1-1
CATSPKPRGTGNTEAFF
>14|TRBV11-3|TRBJ2-3
CASSLRGQTDTQYF
>12|TRBV6-6|TRBJ1-1
CASSVYLTEAFF
>14|TRBV10-1|TRBJ1-1
CASSAYRGRTEAFF
>13|TRBV5-1|TRBJ1-1
CASSSTFFTEAFF
>14|TRBV11-1|TRBJ2-7
CASSPAGGRYEQYF
>14|TRBV5-4|TRBJ2-5
CASSWTVPPETQYF
>12|TRBV2|TRBJ1-2
CASSDDRGGYTF
>16|TRBV7-8|TRBJ1-4
CASSVRDRGRGEKLFF
>18|TRBV4-1|TRBJ2-3
CASSQVPSSGGGQDTQYF
>9|TRBV30|TRBJ1-2
CAWREGKTF
>13|TRBV2|TRBJ1-2
CASRNRVGNGYTF
>13|TRBV6-6|TRBJ1-1
CASSYWTAPEAFF
>12|TRBV2|TRBJ1-3
CASTNSGNTIYF
>12|TRBV29-1|TRBJ1-2
CSVGQGAEGYTF
>14|TRBV5-4|TRBJ1-2
CASSLSDRGGGYTF
>14|TRBV2|TRBJ2-7
CASSVRGYGYEQYF
>12|TRBV5-1|TRBJ1-1
CASSLGRGEAFF
>14|TRBV5-5|TRBJ1-6
CASSFGTPNSPLHF
>16|TRBV7-9|TRBJ2-3
CASRGVTSGGPDTQYF
>14|TRBV6-1|TRBJ1-2
CASSDQGQAHGYTF
>16|TRBV9|NA
CASSVGARKTSSEQYF